This entry is about one TCR beta chain. Its specificity is unknown. Each TRB cDNA library was prepared by 5' RACE (with UMI labels). TCRdb reprocessed the 5' RACE reads and keeps a single row for each CDR3 protein, giving no DNA. The sample includes under 85,000 distinct CDR3 sequences. The data were obtained in a study of CXCR3-negative and CXCR3-positive naive CD8 T cells. Study as a whole: Approximately 140 million TRB reads were obtained in total, which works out to about 1.5 +/- 0.3 million per library.

Study conclusions and caveats: Greater hydrophobicity was found in TRB CDR3s of CXCR3-positive naive cells than of CXCR3-negative naive cells.

This sequence originates from a human donor in good health. Some clones in this sample may be carry-over from other donors' samples. The sequencing input was naive CXCR3+ CD8+ T cells from blood. As for subset: CD45RO-CCR7+CD27+CD95- naive CD8+ T cells expressing CXCR3 (TNR3+).

The CDR3 is CSARSREDNQPQHF. This sequence joins TRBV20-1 and TRBJ1-5. This CDR3 spans 14 amino acids. Per germline, CDR1 DFQATT and CDR2 SNEGSKA (reference sequence).